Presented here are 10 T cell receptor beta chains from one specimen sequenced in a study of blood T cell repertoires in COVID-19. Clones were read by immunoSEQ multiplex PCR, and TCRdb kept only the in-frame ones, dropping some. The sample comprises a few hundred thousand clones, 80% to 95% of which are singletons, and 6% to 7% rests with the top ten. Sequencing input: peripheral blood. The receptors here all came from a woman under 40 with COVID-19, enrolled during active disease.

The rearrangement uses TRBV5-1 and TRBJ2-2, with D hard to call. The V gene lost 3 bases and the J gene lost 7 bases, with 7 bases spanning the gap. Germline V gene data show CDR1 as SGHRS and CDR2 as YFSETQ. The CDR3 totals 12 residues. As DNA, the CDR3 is TGCGCCAGCAGCTCCGGTTACGGGGAGCTGTTTTTT. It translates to CASSSGYGELFF.

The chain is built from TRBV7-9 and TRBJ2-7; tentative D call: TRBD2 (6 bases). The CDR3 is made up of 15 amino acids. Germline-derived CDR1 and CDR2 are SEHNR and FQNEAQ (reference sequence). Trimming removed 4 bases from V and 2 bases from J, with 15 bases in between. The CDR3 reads CASSYLGTGPYEQYF. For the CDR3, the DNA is TGTGCCAGCAGCTACTTAGGGACTGGTCCCTACGAGCAGTACTTC. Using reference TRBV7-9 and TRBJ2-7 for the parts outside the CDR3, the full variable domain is DTGVSQNPRHKITKRGQNVTFRCDPISEHNRLYWYRQTLGQGPEFLTYFQNEAQLEKSRLLSDRFSAERPKGSFSTLEIQRTEQGDSAMYLCASSYLGTGPYEQYFGPGTRLTVT.

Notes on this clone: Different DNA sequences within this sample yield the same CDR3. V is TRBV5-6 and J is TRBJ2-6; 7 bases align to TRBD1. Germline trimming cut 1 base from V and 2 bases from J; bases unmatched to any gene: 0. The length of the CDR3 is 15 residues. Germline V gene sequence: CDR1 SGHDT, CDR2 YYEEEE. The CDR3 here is CASSLQGAGANVLTF. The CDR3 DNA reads TGTGCCAGCAGCTTGCAGGGGGCTGGGGCCAACGTCCTGACTTTC.

CDR3 loop: CASSASAGETQYF. The CDR3 nucleotides are TGTGCCAGCAGTGCATCAGCGGGAGAGACCCAGTACTTC. The chain carries TRBV12-3 or TRBV12-4 and TRBJ2-5; D may be TRBD2 (6 bases). This CDR3 is built from 13 residues. Trimming shortened V by 5 bases and J by 4 bases, and 11 bases separated the two germline ends.

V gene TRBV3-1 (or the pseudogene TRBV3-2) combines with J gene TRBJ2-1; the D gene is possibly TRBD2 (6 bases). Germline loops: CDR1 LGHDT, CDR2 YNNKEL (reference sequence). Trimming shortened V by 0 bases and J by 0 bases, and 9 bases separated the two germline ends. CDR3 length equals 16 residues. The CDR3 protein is CASSQDPAGSYNEQFF. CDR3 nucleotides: TGTGCCAGCAGCCAAGATCCAGCGGGCTCCTACAATGAGCAGTTCTTC.

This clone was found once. This chain's CDR3 is CAAAGRVGEKLFF. CDR3 coding DNA: TGTGCCGCGGCGGGTAGGGTCGGGGAAAAACTGTTTTTT. The chain employs TRBV7-8 and TRBJ1-4, with D uncertain. Germline-derived CDR1 and CDR2 are SGHVS and FQNEAQ. This CDR3 has 13 amino acids. The ends were cut back, 11 bases at V and 8 bases at J, with 18 bases in the middle.

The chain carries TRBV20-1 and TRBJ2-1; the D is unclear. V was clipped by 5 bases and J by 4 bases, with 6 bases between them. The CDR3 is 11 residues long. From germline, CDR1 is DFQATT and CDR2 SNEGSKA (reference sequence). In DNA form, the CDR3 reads TGCAGTGCTCTGACATACAATGAGCAGTTCTTC. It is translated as CSALTYNEQFF.

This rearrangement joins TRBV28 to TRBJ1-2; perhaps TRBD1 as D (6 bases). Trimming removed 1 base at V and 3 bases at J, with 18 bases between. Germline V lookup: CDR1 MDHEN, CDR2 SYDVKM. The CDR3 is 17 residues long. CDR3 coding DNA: TGTGCCAGCAGTTTATTTTCAGGGGATCTTGAGTACTATGGCTACACCTTC. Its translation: CASSLFSGDLEYYGYTF.

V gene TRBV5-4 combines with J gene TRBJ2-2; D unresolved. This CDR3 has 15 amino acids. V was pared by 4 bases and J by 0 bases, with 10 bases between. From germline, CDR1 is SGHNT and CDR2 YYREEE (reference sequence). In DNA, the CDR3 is TGTGCCAGCAGCACTGAGGTCCCGAACACCGGGGAGCTGTTTTTT. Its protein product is CASSTEVPNTGELFF.

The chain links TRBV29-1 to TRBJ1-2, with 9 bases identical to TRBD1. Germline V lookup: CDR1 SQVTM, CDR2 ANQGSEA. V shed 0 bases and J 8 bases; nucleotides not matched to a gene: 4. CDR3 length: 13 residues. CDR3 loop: CSVEEGTGWGYTF. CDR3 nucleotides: TGCAGCGTTGAAGAAGGGACAGGGTGGGGCTACACCTTC.